Shown below are 28 T cell receptor beta chains from a single sample sequenced in a study of cytomegalovirus exposure and HLA in healthy donors. 13 Jbeta primers and 60 Vbeta primers were used for the PCR. TCRdb's table, derived via immunoSEQ multiplex PCR, lists solely in-frame clones and lacks some. The sample has 60,000 or so clones. The specimen was PBMCs. These receptors came from a man aged 45-65 years in good health and CMV-seropositive.

J is TRBJ2-7 and V is TRBV6-6; the match to TRBD1 covers 8 bases. The CDR3 extends over 12 amino acids. V lost 6 bases, J lost 5 bases, and 3 bases stayed unmatched. Germline CDR1 MNHNY, CDR2 SVGAGI (reference sequence). DNA for the CDR3: TGTGCCAGCAGCCGGACAGGGAACGAGCAGTACTTC. Its translation: CASSRTGNEQYF.

The rearrangement joins TRBV27 to TRBJ1-1; TRBD1 is a possible D gene (5 bases). This CDR3 is 15 amino acids long. The V end lost 2 bases, the J end lost 6 bases, and 16 bases lay between the germline ends. Germline CDR1 and CDR2: MNHEY and SMNVEV (reference sequence). The CDR3 DNA sequence: TGTGCCAGCAGTTTAGGGTGGCAGGGAAGGTCTGAAGCTTTCTTT. It codes for CASSLGWQGRSEAFF.

The chain carries TRBV5-6 and TRBJ2-3, with 8 bases that match TRBD2. CDR3 length equals 16 residues. CDR1 and CDR2 from the germline V gene are SGHDT and YYEEEE. Trimming cost V 1 base and J 4 bases; bases outside gene matches: 8. CDR3 sequence reads: CASSLRTSLMPDTQYF. The CDR3 region has the DNA TGTGCCAGCAGCTTGAGGACTAGCCTCATGCCAGATACGCAGTATTTT.

V is TRBV6-5 and J is TRBJ1-1, with 9 bases lining up with TRBD1. CDR1 is MNHEY and CDR2 is SVGAGI in the germline V gene. The V gene end was trimmed by 2 bases and the J gene end by 1 base; junction bases not matched to a gene: 5. The CDR3 has 16 amino acids. For the CDR3, the DNA is TGTGCCAGCAGTTACCGTGGGACAGGGAAGAACACTGAAGCTTTCTTT. Its translation is CASSYRGTGKNTEAFF.

V and J are TRBV7-9 and TRBJ1-2; the match to TRBD1 covers 7 bases. Trimming removed 5 bases from V and 1 base from J; junction bases left unmatched: 13. This CDR3 comprises 17 residues. Germline-derived CDR1 and CDR2 are SEHNR and FQNEAQ (reference sequence). CDR3 sequence reads: CASSEKTGPQNNYGYTF. CDR3 nucleotides: TGTGCCAGCAGCGAGAAGACAGGGCCCCAAAATAACTATGGCTACACCTTC.

This rearrangement joins TRBV5-6 to TRBJ2-1; a possible D gene is TRBD1 (7 bases). Germline lookup yields CDR1 SGHDT and CDR2 YYEEEE. The CDR3 covers 15 residues. V shed 5 bases and J shed 6 bases, with 18 bases lying between them. The CDR3 reads CASSWRGPRGNEQFF. CDR3 nucleotide sequence: TGTGCCAGCAGTTGGAGGGGGCCCCGTGGCAATGAGCAGTTCTTC.

This sequence joins TRBV9 and TRBJ2-5; 8 bases line up with TRBD2. This CDR3 has 16 residues. The trim removed 3 bases at V and 1 base at J, leaving 8 bases unmatched. Germline V lookup: CDR1 SGDLS, CDR2 YYNGEE. The CDR3 bases are TGTGCCAGCAGCGCGTCTCGACTAGCGCTCCAAGAGACCCAGTACTTC. Amino acids: CASSASRLALQETQYF.

J is TRBJ1-1 and V is TRBV6-5, with 8 bases identical to TRBD1. The V and J ends lost 6 bases and 5 bases, in that order; junction bases with no gene match: 8. The germline V gene encodes CDR1 MNHEY and CDR2 SVGAGI. The CDR3 contains 14 residues. The DNA for the CDR3 is TGTGCCAGCAGCCTCAGACAGGGGAGGACTGAAGCTTTCTTT. The encoded protein is CASSLRQGRTEAFF.

The rearrangement uses TRBV12-5 and TRBJ1-5; TRBD1 matches 7 bases. The CDR3 is 14 amino acids. Trimming cost V 2 bases and J 6 bases; bases outside gene matches: 4. In germline, CDR1 is LGHNT, CDR2 FRNRAP. The CDR3 reads CASGLSGGGQPQHF. Written as DNA, the CDR3 is TGTGCTAGTGGTTTGTCAGGGGGTGGTCAGCCCCAGCATTTT.

The V gene is TRBV4-3, the J gene TRBJ1-5; possibly TRBD1 for D (6 bases). This CDR3 contains 13 residues. V shed 3 bases and J shed 4 bases, with 7 bases lying between them. CDR1 is LGHNA, CDR2 YSLEER, per germline. The CDR3 here is CASSQQGNQPQHF. CDR3 in DNA: TGCGCCAGCAGCCAGCAGGGGAATCAGCCCCAGCATTTT.

V is TRBV6-5 and J is TRBJ2-7, with 9 bases lining up with TRBD1. J lost 6 bases, V lost 6 bases, and 9 bases had no gene match. The germline CDR1 and CDR2 sequences are MNHEY and SVGAGI. The length of the CDR3 is 14 residues. CDR3 bases: TGTGCCAGCAGAAACGCGGGACAGGGCTCCGAGCAGTACTTC. Protein product: CASRNAGQGSEQYF.

The rearrangement joins TRBV7-2 to TRBJ2-3; D gene uncertain. The germline V gene encodes CDR1 SGHTA and CDR2 FQGNSA. V was trimmed by 2 bases and J by 2 bases, leaving 8 bases between them. The CDR3 totals 14 residues. For the CDR3, the DNA is TGTGCCAGCAGCTTATCGCGGAACACAGATACGCAGTATTTT. This sequence encodes CASSLSRNTDTQYF.

The chain joins TRBV4-2 to TRBJ2-3; no firm D call. CDR1 is LGHNA, CDR2 YNFKEQ, per germline. The CDR3 is made up of 18 amino acids. V was shortened by 0 bases and J by 0 bases, with 16 bases between the two germline ends. This chain's CDR3 is CASSQEIPRGSSTDTQYF. In DNA form, the CDR3 reads TGTGCCAGCAGCCAAGAGATCCCGAGAGGATCTAGCACAGATACGCAGTATTTT.

The genes are TRBV29-1 and TRBJ2-7, with D unresolved. Trimming took off 2 bases at V and 6 bases at J, with 11 bases between the two ends. CDR1 is SQVTM, CDR2 ANQGSEA, per germline. CDR3 length: 12 amino acids. In nucleotides, the CDR3 is TGCAGCGTTGAACAATCTAGAGGCGAGCAGTACTTC. Residues: CSVEQSRGEQYF.

This chain uses TRBV6-5 with TRBJ1-1, with 7 bases matching TRBD1. Looked up from germline, CDR1 is MNHEY and CDR2 is SVGAGI. CDR3 size: 14 residues. After removal of 5 bases from V and 6 bases from J, the junction contained 9 bases not matched to a gene. CDR3 sequence (DNA): TGTGCCAGCAGTGCAAGGACAGGACCCCCTGAAGCTTTCTTT. Protein product: CASSARTGPPEAFF.

The chain joins TRBV5-6 to TRBJ1-5; D gene unclear. V lost 4 bases, J lost 4 bases, and 15 bases lay in between. The CDR3 length is 15 residues. Germline CDR1 SGHDT, CDR2 YYEEEE. CDR3 DNA: TGTGCCAGCAGCGGAAAGGACGGAGGAAATCAGCCCCAGCATTTT. Amino acid sequence: CASSGKDGGNQPQHF.

The chain recombines TRBV28 with TRBJ1-3; 12 positions agree with TRBD1. CDR1 MDHEN and CDR2 SYDVKM come from the germline V gene. With 4 bases clipped from V and 3 bases from J, the junction kept 7 bases outside the gene matches. The CDR3 extends over 17 amino acids. In DNA form, the CDR3 reads TGTGCCAGCAGTTCAGCCGGGACAGGGGGCAGTGGAAACACCATATATTTT. This gives the protein CASSSAGTGGSGNTIYF.

V and J are TRBV6-5 and TRBJ2-7, with a weak D call TRBD2 (5 bases). CDR1 and CDR2 from the germline V gene are MNHEY and SVGAGI. Trimming cost V 6 bases and J 3 bases, with 12 bases left between them. This CDR3 is 13 amino acids long. The CDR3: CASRKDFIYEQYF. The CDR3, as DNA: TGTGCCAGCAGAAAGGACTTTATCTACGAGCAGTACTTC.

V and J are TRBV4-2 and TRBJ1-4; no clear D. Trimming stripped 4 bases from V and 3 bases from J, with 12 bases between. CDR1 and CDR2 from the germline V gene are LGHNA and YNFKEQ. The CDR3 spans 15 residues. The CDR3 reads CASSPPGSSNEKLFF. The CDR3 bases are TGTGCCAGCAGCCCGCCGGGGAGTTCTAATGAAAAACTGTTTTTT.

The chain carries TRBV19 and TRBJ1-1, with 7 bases aligning to TRBD1. Germline CDR1 reads LNHDA; CDR2 reads SQIVND (reference sequence). The CDR3 loop spans 13 amino acids. V lost 7 bases, J lost 5 bases, and 7 bases stayed unmatched. The CDR3 loop reads CASNRGGVTEAFF. For the CDR3, the DNA is TGTGCCAGTAACAGGGGCGGGGTTACTGAAGCTTTCTTT.

The chain recombines TRBV6-5 with TRBJ1-6; 8 nucleotides line up with TRBD1. CDR3 length: 16 amino acids. Germline CDR1 and CDR2: MNHEY and SVGAGI. Trimming at V came to 3 bases and at J to 10 bases, leaving 11 bases not matched to a gene. CDR3 DNA sequence: TGTGCCAGCAGTTATGCCCGACCTACAGGGGGGTCACCCCTCCACTTT. Amino acid sequence: CASSYARPTGGSPLHF.

This chain connects TRBV9 to TRBJ1-1; maybe TRBD1 (6 bases). The V gene's germline CDR1 is SGDLS and CDR2 YYNGEE. The CDR3 sequence is 18 residues long. V dropped 4 bases and J dropped 4 bases, with 26 bases sitting between them. The CDR3 here is CASSSTGRGGSKGTEAFF. As DNA, the CDR3 is TGTGCCAGCAGCTCTACGGGGAGGGGGGGTAGCAAGGGCACTGAAGCTTTCTTT. Full variable domain (outside the CDR3, taken from reference TRBV9 and TRBJ1-1): DSGVTQTPKHLITATGQRVTLRCSPRSGDLSVYWYQQSLDQGLQFLIQYYNGEERAKGNILERFSAQQFPDLHSELNLSSLELGDSALYFCASSSTGRGGSKGTEAFFGQGTRLTVV.

The chain couples TRBV7-2 to TRBJ2-7; 7 bases agree with TRBD1. Germline CDR1 reads SGHTA; CDR2 reads FQGNSA. This CDR3 comprises 15 residues. V was clipped by 5 bases and J by 4 bases; unmatched bases: 11. In DNA, the CDR3 is TGTGCCAGCAGCCCAACCGGGACAGTGGTGTACGAGCAGTACTTC. Amino acid sequence: CASSPTGTVVYEQYF.

The chain couples TRBV5-1 to TRBJ1-4; D remains ambiguous. This CDR3 has 14 residues. Germline values: CDR1 SGHRS, CDR2 YFSETQ. V was pared by 2 bases and J by 0 bases, with 5 bases between. The CDR3 bases are TGCGCCAGCAGCTTCGGGGCAACTAATGAAAAACTGTTTTTT. Its protein product is CASSFGATNEKLFF.

As for this clone: An end of the junction does not agree with germline; a read error may underlie this. The J gene is TRBJ2-5, the V gene TRBV6-5; D remains unclear. Germline lookup yields CDR1 MNHEY and CDR2 SVGAGI. This CDR3 spans 13 amino acids. The CDR3 nucleotides are TGTGCCAGCAAGACTGTGGCTCAAGGGACCCAGTACTTC. This translates into CASKTVAQGTQYF.

This chain joins TRBV5-1 and TRBJ2-2; the D gene is possibly TRBD1 (5 bases). The CDR3 sequence is 15 residues long. V gave up 0 bases and J gave up 7 bases, with 13 bases separating them. Germline CDR1 SGHRS, CDR2 YFSETQ. Written as DNA, the CDR3 is TGCGCCAGCAGCTTGGTGGTTGGGGCTAACGGGGAGCTGTTTTTT. It codes for CASSLVVGANGELFF.

The CDR3 bases are TGCGCCAGCAGCCAAGGGGAGGGGCCGGGTGAAAAACTGTTTTTT. This sequence encodes CASSQGEGPGEKLFF. The chain has TRBV4-3 and TRBJ1-4, with a weak D call TRBD1 (5 bases). The CDR3 sequence is 15 residues long. V dropped 1 base and J dropped 7 bases, with 13 bases sitting between them. Germline CDR1 reads LGHNA; CDR2 reads YSLEER.

This sequence joins TRBV4-1 and TRBJ2-7; 7 bases are shared with TRBD1. CDR1 and CDR2 (germline): MGHRA, YSYEKL. The CDR3 spans 15 residues. J gave up 4 bases and V 1 base, and 7 bases lay outside the gene matches. CDR3 residues: CASSQGTGALYEQYF. The CDR3 nucleotides read TGCGCCAGCAGCCAAGGGACAGGAGCTTTATACGAGCAGTACTTC.